Following are 26 T cell receptor beta chains from one sample sequenced in a study of T cells in localized non-small cell lung cancer. Using immunoSEQ multiplex PCR, the repertoire was profiled, and TCRdb retains in-frame clones only, with some absent. The table shows 50,000 to 75,000 clones, with 85% to 90% occurring only once. The material sequenced was peripheral blood, taken before any cancer treatment. Receptor source: a man aged 35 to 69 with stage I squamous cell lung carcinoma.

V and J are TRBV30 and TRBJ2-5; 11 bases align to TRBD2. The CDR3 is made up of 14 amino acids. Trimming at V came to 4 bases and at J to 3 bases, leaving 4 bases not matched to a gene. Germline CDR1 GTSNPN, CDR2 SVGIG (reference sequence). The CDR3 spells CAWTQLAGEETQYF. CDR3 coding DNA: TGTGCCTGGACCCAACTAGCGGGGGAAGAGACCCAGTACTTC.

The chain joins TRBV7-9 to TRBJ2-1; D is undetermined. In germline, CDR1 is SEHNR, CDR2 FQNEAQ (reference sequence). Trimming pared 0 bases from V and 1 base from J, leaving 10 bases between. This CDR3 comprises 16 residues. CDR3 in amino acids: CASSLAGKGSYNEQFF. CDR3 in DNA: TGTGCCAGCAGCTTAGCGGGAAAGGGTTCCTACAATGAGCAGTTCTTC.

CDR3 in amino acids: CASSLTGRSVSEQFF. The CDR3 DNA is TGTGCCAGCAGCCTGACAGGAAGGTCCGTCAGTGAGCAGTTCTTC. The V gene is TRBV11-2, the J gene TRBJ2-1, with D perhaps matching TRBD1 (6 bases). Trimming removed 5 bases from V and 9 bases from J, with 20 bases in between. Per germline, CDR1 SGHAT and CDR2 FQNNGV. There are 15 residues in the CDR3.

This clone appeared a single time. The chain carries TRBV6-1 and TRBJ2-2; a possible D gene is TRBD1 (6 bases). From germline, CDR1 is MNHNS and CDR2 SASEGT. This CDR3 contains 15 residues. Deletions cut 2 bases from V and 5 bases from J, with 12 bases between. The chain's CDR3 is CASSERAGVTGELFF. CDR3 sequence (DNA): TGTGCCAGCAGTGAAAGGGCAGGGGTTACCGGGGAGCTGTTTTTT.

The chain combines TRBV5-4 with TRBJ1-4; 9 bases align to TRBD1. V trimming: 2 bases; J trimming: 10 bases; junction bases outside the gene matches: 6. CDR3 length: 14 residues. The germline CDR1 and CDR2 sequences are SGHNT and YYREEE (reference sequence). The CDR3 DNA reads TGTGCCAGCAGCTTAGGGACAGGGAGTGGAAAACTGTTTTTT. It specifies CASSLGTGSGKLFF.

V usage is TRBV4-1 and J usage is TRBJ2-3; the match to TRBD2 covers 7 bases. Germline V gene lookup returns CDR1 MGHRA and CDR2 YSYEKL. V trimming: 0 bases; J trimming: 2 bases; junction bases outside the gene matches: 11. CDR3 length equals 18 residues. The CDR3 coding sequence is TGCGCCAGCAGCCAAGATCCCCCATCAGCGGGATACACAGATACGCAGTATTTT. It yields the protein CASSQDPPSAGYTDTQYF.

V gene TRBV11-2 combines with J gene TRBJ2-3; perhaps TRBD2 as D (5 bases). Germline-derived CDR1 and CDR2 are SGHAT and FQNNGV. Trimming cost V 4 bases and J 7 bases, with 21 bases left between them. The CDR3 runs to 16 residues. CDR3 protein: CASSSLVPGSSNTQYF. CDR3 DNA sequence: TGTGCCAGCAGCTCCCTTGTACCGGGATCCTCTAATACGCAGTATTTT.

The V gene is TRBV30, the J gene TRBJ2-7, with D possibly matching TRBD1 (5 bases). V was clipped by 7 bases and J by 2 bases, with 12 bases between them. Germline lookup yields CDR1 GTSNPN and CDR2 SVGIG (reference sequence). The CDR3 spans 12 residues. The CDR3 sequence is CAYLDSTYEQYF. In nucleotides, the CDR3 is TGTGCCTATTTAGACAGTACCTACGAGCAGTACTTC.

This rearrangement joins TRBV30 to TRBJ2-3; D unresolved. CDR3 size: 17 residues. Trimming left V 3 bases short and J 0 bases short, with 19 bases between. Germline values: CDR1 GTSNPN, CDR2 SVGIG (reference sequence). CDR3 nucleotides: TGTGCCTGGAGGAGATGGTCGAGTGGGATAAGCACAGATACGCAGTATTTT. Protein product: CAWRRWSSGISTDTQYF.

This clone was seen only a few times. The chain joins TRBV2 to TRBJ1-5; D possibly corresponds to TRBD1 (5 bases). CDR3 length equals 14 residues. V dropped 6 bases and J dropped 5 bases, with 14 bases sitting between them. Germline V lookup: CDR1 SNHLY, CDR2 FYNNEI. CDR3 protein: CASSQGGNYQPQHF. The CDR3 region has the DNA TGTGCCAGCAGCCAGGGCGGGAATTATCAGCCCCAGCATTTT. Using reference TRBV2 and TRBJ1-5 for the parts outside the CDR3, the full variable domain is EPEVTQTPSHQVTQMGQEVILRCVPISNHLYFYWYRQILGQKVEFLVSFYNNEISEKSEIFDDQFSVERPDGSNFTLKIRSTKLEDSAMYFCASSQGGNYQPQHFGDGTRLSIL.

The chain has TRBV30 and TRBJ1-6; D might be TRBD1 (5 bases). The germline V and J ends were trimmed by 3 bases and 7 bases, with 13 bases remaining between them. Germline CDR1 and CDR2: GTSNPN and SVGIG (reference sequence). The CDR3 is 14 residues long. CDR3: CAWSKAGWNSPLHF. In DNA form, the CDR3 reads TGTGCCTGGAGCAAGGCAGGGTGGAATTCACCCCTCCACTTT.

The chain is built from TRBV6-1 and TRBJ1-2; TRBD1 might be the D (5 bases). The V end was cut by 0 bases, the J end by 0 bases, with 11 bases between. Germline CDR1 is MNHNS and CDR2 is SASEGT. The CDR3 spans 16 residues. Here the CDR3 reads CASSEAIGVPNYGYTF. In DNA form, the CDR3 reads TGTGCCAGCAGTGAAGCGATAGGGGTCCCTAACTATGGCTACACCTTC.

The sample holds a few counts of this clone. This chain joins TRBV19 and TRBJ2-7; D perhaps matches TRBD2 (6 bases). V lost 3 bases to trimming and J lost 3 bases, with 18 bases between them. The CDR3 is 16 residues long. The germline V gene encodes CDR1 LNHDA and CDR2 SQIVND (reference sequence). The CDR3 loop reads CASSIQRPDGGYEQYF. CDR3 bases: TGTGCCAGTAGTATCCAACGCCCCGACGGGGGCTACGAGCAGTACTTC.

Here the CDR3 DNA reads TGTGCCAGCAGTGTACAGGGCTCTGGACAGCCCCAGCATTTT. As protein: CASSVQGSGQPQHF. The chain couples TRBV6-1 to TRBJ1-5; the D gene is possibly TRBD1 (6 bases). Between the trimmed V and J ends, which lost 4 bases and 7 bases, there was a span of 14 bases. The CDR3 spans 14 residues. Germline CDR1 MNHNS, CDR2 SASEGT.

The chain employs TRBV14 and TRBJ2-1; 10 positions match TRBD2. Per germline, CDR1 SGHDN and CDR2 FVKESK. The J segment lost 10 bases and the V segment lost 4 bases, leaving 7 bases of the junction unmatched. This CDR3 comprises 14 residues. The CDR3 loop is CASSLSLAGGEQFF. In DNA, the CDR3 is TGTGCCAGCAGCCTTTCCTTAGCGGGAGGAGAGCAGTTCTTC.

This chain joins TRBV28 and TRBJ2-7; D is unclear. V lost 3 bases to trimming and J lost 5 bases, with 5 bases between them. The length of the CDR3 is 11 residues. Per germline, CDR1 MDHEN and CDR2 SYDVKM. The CDR3 spells CASSLVDEQYF. For the CDR3, the DNA is TGTGCCAGCAGTTTGGTCGACGAGCAGTACTTC.

This chain joins TRBV28 and TRBJ2-7, with D unresolved. V lost 2 bases and J lost 7, with 12 bases in between. Germline loops: CDR1 MDHEN, CDR2 SYDVKM. The CDR3 has 13 amino acids. The CDR3 DNA sequence: TGTGCCAGCAGTTTAAAAGCCGTCGGGGAGCAGTACTTC. This codes for CASSLKAVGEQYF.

The V call is TRBV4-1, the J call TRBJ1-1; 8 bases are a match to TRBD1. The length of the CDR3 is 15 residues. The ends lost 1 base at V and 5 bases at J; junction bases unmatched: 6. CDR1 and CDR2 from the germline V gene are MGHRA and YSYEKL. The CDR3 region has the DNA TGCGCCAGCAGCCAAGTGCAGGGGGCAAGGACTGAAGCTTTCTTT. It specifies CASSQVQGARTEAFF.

This chain joins TRBV7-3 and TRBJ2-3; TRBD1 matches at 9 bases. J gave up 3 bases and V 5 bases, and 3 bases lay outside the gene matches. Germline assignment: CDR1 SGHTA and CDR2 FQGTGA. This CDR3 is built from 14 residues. The CDR3 coding sequence is TGTGCCAGCAGCCCGACAGGGGGTACAGATACGCAGTATTTT. This gives the protein CASSPTGGTDTQYF.

V is TRBV9 and J is TRBJ2-1, with TRBD1 as a possible D gene (6 bases). The CDR3 sequence is 14 residues long. The ends were cut back, 3 bases at V and 9 bases at J, with 16 bases in the middle. The germline V gene has CDR1 SGDLS and CDR2 YYNGEE. In DNA, the CDR3 is TGTGCCAGCAGCGAGGGGGTGATGGTTGGTGAGCAGTTCTTC. It yields the protein CASSEGVMVGEQFF. Together with reference TRBV9 and TRBJ2-1, the CDR3 gives the full variable domain: DSGVTQTPKHLITATGQRVTLRCSPRSGDLSVYWYQQSLDQGLQFLIQYYNGEERAKGNILERFSAQQFPDLHSELNLSSLELGDSALYFCASSEGVMVGEQFFGPGTRLTVL.

The chain recombines TRBV4-1 with TRBJ1-1, with no clear D. Germline values: CDR1 MGHRA, CDR2 YSYEKL. The CDR3 spans 16 residues. The V gene lost 0 bases and the J gene lost 8 bases, with 19 bases spanning the gap. CDR3 DNA sequence: TGCGCCAGCAGCCAAGAAACAAGCGGCCTAATGAAGGAAGCTTTCTTT. This codes for CASSQETSGLMKEAFF.

This clone has only a few counts. V gene TRBV28 combines with J gene TRBJ1-2; D ambiguous. Germline V lookup: CDR1 MDHEN, CDR2 SYDVKM. V was clipped by 6 bases and J by 4 bases, with 12 bases between them. The CDR3 spans 13 residues. CDR3 protein: CASSEQKVYGYTF. The CDR3 nucleotides read TGTGCCAGCAGCGAACAGAAAGTCTATGGCTACACCTTC.

A single count supports this clone. This chain joins TRBV29-1 and TRBJ2-3, with 16 bases identical to TRBD2. Germline V gene data show CDR1 as SQVTM and CDR2 as ANQGSEA. V lost 2 bases to trimming and J lost 0 bases; unmatched junction nucleotides: 5. This CDR3 contains 18 residues. The DNA of the CDR3 is TGCAGCGTTGAACCGGGACTAGCGGGAGGGTGGAGCACAGATACGCAGTATTTT. Translation: CSVEPGLAGGWSTDTQYF.

A word on this clone: At one of its ends the junction is not consistent with the germline gene, which may arise from a read error. V usage is TRBV20-1 and J usage is TRBJ1-1; a possible D gene is TRBD1 (5 bases). From germline, CDR1 is DFQATT and CDR2 SNEGSKA (reference sequence). CDR3 size: 10 residues. CDR3 DNA sequence: TGCAGTGCTAGGTCGGGGCCGCACCTTTTT. This gives the protein CSARSGPHLF.

J is TRBJ2-7 and V is TRBV5-1, with D possibly TRBD2 on 6 matching bases. The length of the CDR3 is 14 residues. CDR1 and CDR2 (germline): SGHRS, YFSETQ. V was shortened by 7 bases and J by 4 bases, with 18 bases between the two germline ends. This CDR3 reads CASVRDSYSYEQYF. DNA of the CDR3: TGCGCCAGCGTCCGGGACTCCTACTCATACGAGCAGTACTTC.

This clone has at least ten counts. This chain connects TRBV7-3 to TRBJ2-2; D could derive from TRBD1 or TRBD2 (5 bases each). This CDR3 spans 15 amino acids. Germline CDR1 SGHTA, CDR2 FQGTGA. Trimming took 2 bases from V and 2 from J, leaving 9 bases between them. Written as DNA, the CDR3 is TGTGCCAGCAGCTTATCTCGGGACAACACCGGGGAGCTGTTTTTT. Its protein is CASSLSRDNTGELFF. The whole variable domain, remainder taken from reference TRBV7-3 and TRBJ2-2, is GAGVSQTPSNKVTEKGKYVELRCDPISGHTALYWYRQSLGQGPEFLIYFQGTGAADDSGLPNDRFFAVRPEGSVSTLKIQRTERGDSAVYLCASSLSRDNTGELFFGEGSRLTVL.